This T cell receptor beta chain was found in a study of circulating and synovial CD4+ cells in juvenile arthritis. Method: immunoSEQ multiplex PCR; TCRdb's copy keeps in-frame clones and lacks some. The sample holds some 33,000 clones, approximately 93% seen once. Patients with active juvenile idiopathic arthritis donated these samples. Germline trimming cut 7 bases from V and 4 bases from J; bases unmatched to any gene: 6. CDR1 and CDR2 (germline): SGHAT, FQNNGV. This CDR3 is built from 13 residues. Sequencing was performed on CD4+ T cells from blood. This sequence was found in a human donor with juvenile idiopathic arthritis. This sequence joins TRBV11-2 and TRBJ1-2, with TRBD1 matching 7 bases. The CDR3 is CASKPDRTYGYTF. CDR3 coding DNA: TGTGCCAGCAAGCCGGACAGGACCTATGGCTACACCTTC.